The 10 T cell receptor beta chains given below trace back to one sample, sequenced in a study of cytomegalovirus exposure and HLA in healthy donors. The primer mix had 60 Vbeta and 13 Jbeta primers. Measured with immunoSEQ multiplex PCR; TCRdb has only the in-frame clones, and not every one. This table lists about 130,000 clones. The sequenced material came from PBMCs. These receptors came from a man aged 18 to 35 in good health and CMV-seronegative.

The gene calls are TRBV7-2 and TRBJ1-5; no reliable D call. V was clipped by 5 bases and J by 7 bases, with 18 bases between them. CDR1 is SGHTA, CDR2 FQGNSA, per germline. The CDR3 has 15 residues. DNA of the CDR3: TGTGCCAGCAGCCCCTCCACCAGTGATCGACAGCCCCAGCATTTT. It specifies CASSPSTSDRQPQHF.

The rearrangement links TRBV30 to TRBJ2-7; 10 positions match TRBD1. CDR3 length: 15 residues. The trim removed 3 bases at V and 5 bases at J, leaving 10 bases unmatched. Germline CDR1 GTSNPN, CDR2 SVGIG (reference sequence). The CDR3 is CAWRKTGTGVHEQYF. Here the CDR3 DNA reads TGTGCCTGGAGGAAAACCGGGACAGGGGTTCACGAGCAGTACTTC. The whole variable domain, remainder taken from reference TRBV30 and TRBJ2-7, is SQTIHQWPATLVQPVGSPLSLECTVEGTSNPNLYWYRQAAGRGLQLLFYSVGIGQISSEVPQNLSASRPQDRQFILSSKKLLLSDSGFYLCAWRKTGTGVHEQYFGPGTRLTVT.

This chain connects TRBV7-3 to TRBJ2-3, with 7 positions matching TRBD2. V gave up 5 bases and J gave up 1 base; unmatched junction bases: 6. This CDR3 is built from 15 residues. Germline V CDR1 and CDR2: SGHTA, FQGTGA. The DNA of the CDR3 is TGTGCCAGCAGCAACGCGGGGGTTGGCACAGATACGCAGTATTTT. It is translated as CASSNAGVGTDTQYF.

This chain connects TRBV7-9 to TRBJ2-2; 7 positions match TRBD2. V lost 5 bases and J lost 1; bases outside the gene matches: 10. This CDR3 comprises 17 residues. Germline lookup yields CDR1 SEHNR and CDR2 FQNEAQ (reference sequence). The CDR3: CASSSPIGGGNTGELFF. In nucleotides, the CDR3 is TGTGCCAGCAGCAGCCCTATAGGCGGGGGGAACACCGGGGAGCTGTTTTTT.

V gene TRBV28 combines with J gene TRBJ2-6; D might be TRBD2 (5 bases). V was pared by 7 bases and J by 0 bases, with 10 bases between. Germline V CDR1 and CDR2: MDHEN, SYDVKM. The CDR3 is 15 amino acids. This CDR3 reads CASIGGGSGANVLTF. The CDR3 DNA sequence: TGTGCCAGCATAGGCGGAGGCTCTGGGGCCAACGTCCTGACTTTC.

V and J are TRBV5-1 and TRBJ1-1; D is possibly TRBD1 (6 bases). There are 14 residues in the CDR3. V shed 4 bases and J shed 5 bases, with 15 bases lying between them. Germline CDR1 is SGHRS and CDR2 is YFSETQ. The CDR3 DNA sequence: TGCGCCAGCAGCGTCGGACAGATTGGGACTGAAGCTTTCTTT. Protein product: CASSVGQIGTEAFF.

The V and J genes are TRBV6-5 and TRBJ1-5; no reliable D call. The CDR3 runs to 12 residues. Per the germline V gene, CDR1 is MNHEY and CDR2 is SVGAGI. Trimming took 5 bases from V and 14 from J, leaving 16 bases between them. The CDR3 loop reads CASSKTGVHEHF. The DNA of the CDR3 is TGTGCCAGCAGTAAAACCGGGGTACACGAGCATTTT.

This rearrangement joins TRBV9 to TRBJ2-7; 8 nucleotides line up with TRBD1. The CDR3 loop spans 14 amino acids. Unmatched junction bases numbered 8, after V lost 4 bases and J lost 5 bases. The V gene's germline CDR1 is SGDLS and CDR2 YYNGEE. CDR3 in amino acids: CASSIVPGGDEQYF. CDR3 nucleotides: TGTGCCAGCAGCATAGTCCCAGGGGGCGACGAGCAGTACTTC.

The chain combines TRBV6-6 with TRBJ2-7; D is unclear. The ends were cut back, 0 bases at V and 2 bases at J, with 11 bases in the middle. This CDR3 spans 15 amino acids. Per the germline V gene, CDR1 is MNHNY and CDR2 is SVGAGI (reference sequence). The CDR3 loop reads CASSYSAPSTYEQYF. The CDR3 nucleotides are TGTGCCAGCAGTTACTCGGCACCCAGTACCTACGAGCAGTACTTC.

The V gene is TRBV5-3, the J gene TRBJ2-7; D might be TRBD2 (5 bases). TRBV5-3 is an ORF, and what it does is uncertain. This CDR3 has 15 amino acids. V dropped 0 bases and J dropped 0 bases, with 10 bases sitting between them. The CDR3 bases are TGTGCCAGAAGCTTGGGGGAGTTTCGCTCCTACGAGCAGTACTTC. Translating it yields CARSLGEFRSYEQYF.